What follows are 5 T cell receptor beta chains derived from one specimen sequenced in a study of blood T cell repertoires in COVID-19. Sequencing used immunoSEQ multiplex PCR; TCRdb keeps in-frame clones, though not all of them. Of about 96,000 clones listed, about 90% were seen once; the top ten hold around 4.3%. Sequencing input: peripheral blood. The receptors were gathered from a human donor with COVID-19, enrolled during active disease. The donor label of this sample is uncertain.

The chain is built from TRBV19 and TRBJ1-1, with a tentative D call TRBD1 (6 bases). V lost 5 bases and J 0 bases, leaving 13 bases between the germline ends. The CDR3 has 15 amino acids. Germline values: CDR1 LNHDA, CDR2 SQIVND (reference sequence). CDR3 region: CASSSRGHLNTEAFF. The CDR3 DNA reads TGTGCCAGTAGTTCACGGGGACACCTGAACACTGAAGCTTTCTTT.

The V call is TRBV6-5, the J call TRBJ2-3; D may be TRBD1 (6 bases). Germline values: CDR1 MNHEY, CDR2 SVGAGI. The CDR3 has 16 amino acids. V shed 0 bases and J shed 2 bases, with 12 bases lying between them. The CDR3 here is CASSYSQGTYTDTQYF. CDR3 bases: TGTGCCAGCAGTTACTCCCAGGGGACCTACACAGATACGCAGTATTTT.

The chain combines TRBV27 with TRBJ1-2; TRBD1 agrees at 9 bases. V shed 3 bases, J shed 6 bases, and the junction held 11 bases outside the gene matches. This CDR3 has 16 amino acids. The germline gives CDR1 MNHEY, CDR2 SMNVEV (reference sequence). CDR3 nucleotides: TGTGCCAGCAGTTTGACATGGAACAGGGGGCGAAATGGCTACACCTTC. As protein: CASSLTWNRGRNGYTF.

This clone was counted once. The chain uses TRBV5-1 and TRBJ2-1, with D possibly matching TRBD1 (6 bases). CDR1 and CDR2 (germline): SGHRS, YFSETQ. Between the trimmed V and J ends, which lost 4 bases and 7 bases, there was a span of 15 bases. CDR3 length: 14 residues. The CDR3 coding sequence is TGCGCCAGCAGCAGAGTACCTACAGGGAATGAGCAGTTCTTC. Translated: CASSRVPTGNEQFF.

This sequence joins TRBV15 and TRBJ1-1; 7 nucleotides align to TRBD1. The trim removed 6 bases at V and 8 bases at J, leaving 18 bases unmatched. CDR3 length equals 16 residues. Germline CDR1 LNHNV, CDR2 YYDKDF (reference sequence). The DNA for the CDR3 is TGTGCCACCAGTGTAACTAAAACAGGGGCCGCTTCCGAAGCTTTCTTT. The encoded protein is CATSVTKTGAASEAFF. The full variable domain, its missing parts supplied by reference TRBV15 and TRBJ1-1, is DAMVIQNPRYQVTQFGKPVTLSCSQTLNHNVMYWYQQKSSQAPKLLFHYYDKDFNNEADTPDNFQSRRPNTSFCFLDIRSPGLGDTAMYLCATSVTKTGAASEAFFGQGTRLTVV.